This T cell receptor beta chain was sequenced in a study of OX40 agonist ivuxolimab in advanced cancers. Findings and caveats of the study: Dosing at 0.1 to 3.0 mg/kg was accompanied by clonal expansion of CD4+ and CD8+ blood T cells by week 6.

On this clone: Its cognate antigen is unknown.

Produced via immunoSEQ multiplex PCR; TCRdb's table is partial and in-frame only. The table lists about 90,000 clones, 75% to 95% of them singletons. The germline V gene encodes CDR1 MDHEN and CDR2 SYDVKM. The CDR3 consists of 16 residues. The V and J ends lost 1 base and 4 bases respectively, with 17 bases between them. V gene TRBV28 combines with J gene TRBJ2-7; D tentatively fits TRBD1 or TRBD2 (6 bases each). Sequencing was performed on CD4+ or CD8+ T cells sorted from blood, taken in a trial of the OX40 agonist ivuxolimab. The TCR sequence derives from an adult with an advanced solid tumor such as melanoma, head and neck, liver or kidney cancer. As DNA, the CDR3 is TGTGCCAGCAGTTTATCGGGGGCTCAAAGCTTGTACGAGCAGTACTTC. Translating it yields CASSLSGAQSLYEQYF.